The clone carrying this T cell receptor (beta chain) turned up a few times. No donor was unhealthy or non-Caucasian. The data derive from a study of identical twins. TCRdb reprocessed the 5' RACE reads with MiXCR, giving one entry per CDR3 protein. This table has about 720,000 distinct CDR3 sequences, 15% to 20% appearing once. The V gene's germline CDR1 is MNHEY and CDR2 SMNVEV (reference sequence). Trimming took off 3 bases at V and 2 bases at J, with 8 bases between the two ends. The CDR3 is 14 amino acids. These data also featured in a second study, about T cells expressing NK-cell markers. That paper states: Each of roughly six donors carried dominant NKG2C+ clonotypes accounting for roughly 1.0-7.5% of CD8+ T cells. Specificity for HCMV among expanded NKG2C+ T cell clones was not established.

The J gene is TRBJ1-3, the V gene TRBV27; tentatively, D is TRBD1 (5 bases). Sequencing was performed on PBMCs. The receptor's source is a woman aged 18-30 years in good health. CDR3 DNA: TGTGCCAGCAGTTTGAAGGGGACTGGAAACACCATATATTTT. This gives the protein CASSLKGTGNTIYF.